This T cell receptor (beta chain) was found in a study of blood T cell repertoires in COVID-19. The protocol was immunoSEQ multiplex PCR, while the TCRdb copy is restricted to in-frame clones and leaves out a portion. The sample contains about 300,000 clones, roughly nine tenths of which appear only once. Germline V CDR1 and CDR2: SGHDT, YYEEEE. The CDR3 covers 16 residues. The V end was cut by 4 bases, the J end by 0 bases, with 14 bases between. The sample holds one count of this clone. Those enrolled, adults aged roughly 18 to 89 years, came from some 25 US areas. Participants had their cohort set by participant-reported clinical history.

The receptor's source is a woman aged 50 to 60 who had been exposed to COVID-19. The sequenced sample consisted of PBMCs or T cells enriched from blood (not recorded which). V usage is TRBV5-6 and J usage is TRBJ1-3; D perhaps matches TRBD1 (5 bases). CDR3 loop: CASSPTDSYSGNTIYF. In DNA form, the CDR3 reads TGTGCCAGCAGCCCAACTGACAGCTACTCTGGAAACACCATATATTTT.